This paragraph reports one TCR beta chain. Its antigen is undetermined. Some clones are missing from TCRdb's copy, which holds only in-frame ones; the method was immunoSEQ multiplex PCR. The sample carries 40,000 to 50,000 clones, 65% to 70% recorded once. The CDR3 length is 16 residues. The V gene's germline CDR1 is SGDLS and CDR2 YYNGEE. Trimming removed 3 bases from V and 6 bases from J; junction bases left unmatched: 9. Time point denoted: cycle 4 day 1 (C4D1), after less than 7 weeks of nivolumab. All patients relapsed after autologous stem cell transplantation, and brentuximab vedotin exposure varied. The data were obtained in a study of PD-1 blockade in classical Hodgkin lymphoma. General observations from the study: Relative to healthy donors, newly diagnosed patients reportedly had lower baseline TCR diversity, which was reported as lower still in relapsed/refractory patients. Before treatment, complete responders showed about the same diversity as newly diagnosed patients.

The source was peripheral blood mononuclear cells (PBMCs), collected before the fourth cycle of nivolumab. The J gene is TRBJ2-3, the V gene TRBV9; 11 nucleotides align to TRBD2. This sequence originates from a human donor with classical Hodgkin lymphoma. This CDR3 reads CASSASSGGTRDTQYF. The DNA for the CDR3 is TGTGCCAGCAGCGCATCTAGCGGGGGGACCCGTGATACGCAGTATTTT. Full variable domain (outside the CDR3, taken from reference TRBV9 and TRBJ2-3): DSGVTQTPKHLITATGQRVTLRCSPRSGDLSVYWYQQSLDQGLQFLIQYYNGEERAKGNILERFSAQQFPDLHSELNLSSLELGDSALYFCASSASSGGTRDTQYFGPGTRLTVL.